These T cell receptor beta chains were read from a single sample in a study of shared clonotypes between healthy human individuals. Clones were sequenced by immunoSEQ multiplex PCR, and TCRdb holds only the in-frame ones, with some missing. The repertoire holds about half a million clones, approximately 79% seen once, with roughly 12% in the top ten. Material: PBMCs. These receptors all stem from a woman aged 40-49 years in good health. Some clones in this sample may be carry-over from other donors' samples. The CDR3 runs from the conserved cysteine through the conserved F or W. Fields, in order: D gene, clone size, V gene, J gene, CDR3 protein, CDR3 DNA. A D gene is named only where the DNA matches it firmly. Only part of the rows carry a size: once, few, many, or a class if the clone is expanded.

TRBD1	NA	TRBV6-1	TRBJ1-5	CASRWTGINQPQHF	TGTGCCAGCCGATGGACAGGAATAAATCAGCCCCAGCATTTT
NA	NA	TRBV2	TRBJ2-5	CASSEWETQYF	TGTGCCAGCAGTGAATGGGAGACCCAGTACTTC
NA	NA	TRBV5-1	TRBJ1-5	CASRLGANQDQPQHF	TGCGCCAGCAGATTGGGGGCCAACCAGGATCAGCCCCAGCATTTT
TRBD1	NA	TRBV14	TRBJ2-2	CASRTTGGTGELFF	TGTGCCAGCAGGACGACAGGGGGCACCGGGGAGCTGTTTTTT
NA	NA	TRBV28	TRBJ2-7	CASKQGGYEQYF	TGTGCCAGCAAGCAGGGAGGATACGAGCAGTACTTC
TRBD2	NA	TRBV28	TRBJ2-5	CASSFLRYLELAGGETQYF	TGTGCCAGCAGTTTCCTGCGCTATTTAGAACTAGCGGGTGGGGAGACCCAGTACTTC
TRBD1	NA	TRBV27	TRBJ2-6	CASKPGQTYNSGANVLTF	TGTGCCAGCAAGCCGGGACAGACATATAACTCTGGGGCCAACGTCCTGACTTTC
NA	many	TRBV7-2	TRBJ2-1	CASSLGGVALRGNEQFF	TGTGCCAGCAGCTTAGGGGGAGTAGCCCTCCGGGGCAATGAGCAGTTCTTC
NA	many	TRBV6-4	TRBJ2-3	CASSSGDGHTDTQYF	TGTGCCAGCAGCTCGGGGGACGGACACACAGATACGCAGTATTTT
NA	NA	TRBV1	TRBJ1-2	CTSSPQEFTGGYTF	TGCACCAGCAGCCCACAGGAGTTTACGGGGGGCTACACCTTC
TRBD1	few	TRBV7-9	TRBJ2-5	CASSTTGVGPQETQYF	TGTGCCAGCAGCACCACAGGGGTGGGGCCTCAAGAGACCCAGTACTTC
TRBD1	NA	TRBV7-2	TRBJ2-6	CASSTRTGVGLYGANVLTF	TGTGCCAGCAGCACCCGGACAGGGGTGGGGCTTTATGGGGCCAACGTCCTGACTTTC
NA	NA	TRBV27	TRBJ2-1	CASNPRAYRDEQFF	TGTGCCAGCAACCCGAGGGCCTATCGGGACGAGCAGTTCTTC
NA	NA	TRBV14	TRBJ1-4	CASSRRVGEKLFF	TGTGCCAGCAGCCGACGGGTGGGTGAAAAACTGTTTTTT
NA	NA	TRBV6-4	TRBJ2-1	CASTSSEGNEQFF	TGTGCCAGCACTAGTTCAGAAGGGAATGAGCAGTTCTTC
TRBD1	NA	TRBV28	TRBJ2-5	CASSLRTGKTTQYF	TGTGCCAGCAGTCTGAGGACAGGGAAGACGACCCAGTACTTC
NA	many	TRBV5-1	TRBJ2-7	CASRVATSYSYEQYF	TGCGCCAGCAGGGTGGCAACCAGTTACTCCTACGAGCAGTACTTC
NA	NA	TRBV5-4	TRBJ2-5	CASSGGGSGKETQYF	TGTGCCAGCAGCGGAGGCGGTAGCGGCAAAGAGACCCAGTACTTC
NA	NA	TRBV25-1	TRBJ2-7	CASSETEQYF	TGTGCCAGCAGTGAGACGGAGCAGTACTTC
NA	NA	TRBV6-4	TRBJ2-3	CASREGRYTDTQYF	TGTGCCAGCAGGGAAGGGAGATACACAGATACGCAGTATTTT
TRBD2	NA	TRBV2	TRBJ2-3	CASNPRSGSADTQYF	TGTGCCAGCAACCCCCGTAGCGGGAGTGCAGATACGCAGTATTTT
NA	NA	TRBV4-3	TRBJ2-1	CASSQSLGEQFF	TGCGCCAGCAGCCAGTCCTTAGGGGAGCAGTTCTTC
NA	NA	TRBV19	TRBJ1-5	CASSSGGGINQPQHF	TGTGCCAGTAGTAGTGGAGGGGGAATTAATCAGCCCCAGCATTTT
TRBD1	NA	TRBV27	TRBJ1-5	CATGQGGAGGNQPQHF	TGTGCCACCGGACAGGGAGGCGCGGGTGGCAATCAGCCCCAGCATTTT
NA	NA	TRBV6-1	TRBJ1-2	CASSEAWDYGYTF	TGTGCCAGCAGTGAAGCCTGGGACTATGGCTACACCTTC
NA	NA	TRBV6-5	TRBJ2-1	CASSSSGTGAGDEQFF	TGTGCCAGCAGTTCCTCCGGGACTGGGGCTGGGGATGAGCAGTTCTTC
TRBD1	NA	TRBV19	TRBJ2-7	CASSIPRQGVAYEQYF	TGTGCCAGTAGTATCCCCAGACAGGGGGTCGCCTACGAGCAGTACTTC
NA	NA	TRBV15	TRBJ2-7	CATSRDSGYEQYF	TGTGCCACCAGCAGAGATTCCGGATACGAGCAGTACTTC
NA	NA	TRBV11-2	TRBJ2-3	CASSIQGGALSDTQYF	TGTGCCAGCAGCATCCAAGGGGGGGCACTCTCAGATACGCAGTATTTT